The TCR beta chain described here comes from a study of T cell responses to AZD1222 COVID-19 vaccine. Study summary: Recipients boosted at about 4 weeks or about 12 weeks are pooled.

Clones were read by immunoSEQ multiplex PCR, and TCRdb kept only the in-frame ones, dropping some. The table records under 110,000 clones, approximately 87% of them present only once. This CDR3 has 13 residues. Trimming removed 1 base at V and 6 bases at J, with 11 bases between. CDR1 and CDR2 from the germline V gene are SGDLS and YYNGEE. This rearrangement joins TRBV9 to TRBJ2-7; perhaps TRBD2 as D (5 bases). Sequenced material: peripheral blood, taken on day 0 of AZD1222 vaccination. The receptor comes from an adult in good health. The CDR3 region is CASSVNEGTEQYF. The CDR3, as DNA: TGTGCCAGCAGCGTAAATGAGGGTACCGAGCAGTACTTC. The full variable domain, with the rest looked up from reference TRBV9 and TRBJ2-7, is DSGVTQTPKHLITATGQRVTLRCSPRSGDLSVYWYQQSLDQGLQFLIQYYNGEERAKGNILERFSAQQFPDLHSELNLSSLELGDSALYFCASSVNEGTEQYFGPGTRLTVT.